The 15 T cell receptor beta chains below all came from one sample that was sequenced in a study of regulatory T cells in long-lasting Graves disease. Time point denoted: persistent/refractory GD, antithyroid drugs over 5 years with positive TRAb. Scientists built the TCR library using RNA that was extracted from PBMCs. HTBI primers from iRepertoire and Arm-PCR of CDR3 regions yielded the TCR beta libraries. TCRdb reprocessed the multiplex PCR reads via MiXCR and lists one record per CDR3 protein. The sample shows about 430,000 distinct CDR3 sequences, 21% of them seen only once. Sequencing was performed on peripheral blood mononuclear cells (PBMCs), taken when the disease was refractory, from a patient treated with antithyroid drugs. These receptors were taken from a female donor with Graves disease.

This clonotype was detected many times. The J gene is TRBJ2-7, the V gene TRBV19, with 9 positions matching TRBD1. CDR3 length equals 15 residues. Per germline, CDR1 LNHDA and CDR2 SQIVND (reference sequence). Trimming at V came to 5 bases and at J to 2 bases, leaving 7 bases not matched to a gene. The chain's CDR3 is CASSPRTGDPYEQYF. The CDR3, as DNA: TGTGCCAGTAGTCCCAGGACAGGGGACCCCTACGAGCAGTACTTC.

This clonotype was picked up many times. The CDR3 sequence is CASSPPSYSNQPQHF. CDR3 in DNA: TGTGCCAGCAGTCCTCCCTCATATAGCAATCAGCCCCAGCATTTT. This chain connects TRBV28 to TRBJ1-5, with D unresolved. CDR1 is MDHEN and CDR2 is SYDVKM in the germline V gene. The CDR3 length is 15 residues. V lost 5 bases and J lost 0, with 11 bases in between.

At least ten counts were recorded for this clonotype. The chain joins TRBV6-2 or TRBV6-3 to TRBJ1-5; 9 nucleotides line up with TRBD1. V was pared by 6 bases and J by 5 bases, with 8 bases of the junction left unmatched. This CDR3 is built from 15 residues. Germline CDR1 and CDR2: MNHEY and SVGEGT. The CDR3 protein is CASSPADRGYQPQHF. The CDR3 DNA reads as TGTGCCAGCAGCCCAGCGGACAGGGGATATCAGCCCCAGCATTTT.

This clonotype was detected only once. The V gene is TRBV5-1, the J gene TRBJ2-3; 14 bases line up with TRBD2. Germline V CDR1 and CDR2: SGHRS, YFSETQ. With 2 bases clipped from V and 0 bases from J, the junction kept 5 bases outside the gene matches. The CDR3 spans 18 residues. CDR3 amino acids: CASSFPTSGRESTDTQYF. CDR3 bases: TGCGCCAGCAGCTTCCCGACTAGCGGGAGGGAGAGCACAGATACGCAGTATTTT.

This rearrangement joins TRBV30 to TRBJ1-6; D may be TRBD1 (5 bases). The CDR3 totals 16 residues. Germline V gives CDR1 GTSNPN, CDR2 SVGIG (reference sequence). Trimming removed 2 bases at V and 7 bases at J, with 18 bases between. The CDR3 is CAWSPIGGAQNSPLHF. Written as DNA, the CDR3 is TGTGCCTGGAGTCCGATTGGAGGGGCGCAAAATTCACCCCTCCACTTT. Combining the CDR3 with reference TRBV30 and TRBJ1-6 gives the whole variable domain SQTIHQWPATLVQPVGSPLSLECTVEGTSNPNLYWYRQAAGRGLQLLFYSVGIGQISSEVPQNLSASRPQDRQFILSSKKLLLSDSGFYLCAWSPIGGAQNSPLHFGNGTRLTVT.

This clonotype was found many times. This chain uses TRBV5-4 with TRBJ2-2; D might be TRBD2 (5 bases). The CDR3 has 14 residues. Germline-derived CDR1 and CDR2 are SGHNT and YYREEE (reference sequence). Trimming shortened V by 4 bases and J by 4 bases, and 11 bases separated the two germline ends. The CDR3, as DNA: TGTGCCAGCAGCCTGCCGGGAACCACCGGGGAGCTGTTTTTT. As protein: CASSLPGTTGELFF.

This clonotype has a count of ten or more. This chain links TRBV6-1 with TRBJ1-2; TRBD1 might be the D (5 bases). This CDR3 spans 12 amino acids. V was cut by 5 bases and J by 7 bases, with 11 bases left in between. Germline V gene data show CDR1 as MNHNS and CDR2 as SASEGT. As DNA, the CDR3 is TGTGCCAGCAGTAGGGGTCAGGTTGGCTACACCTTC. Protein: CASSRGQVGYTF.

This clonotype was seen repeatedly, ten times or more. The chain joins TRBV13 to TRBJ2-7; 12 bases are a match to TRBD2. Germline CDR1 PRHDT, CDR2 FYEKMQ (reference sequence). The CDR3 extends over 15 amino acids. Trimming at V came to 3 bases and at J to 3 bases, leaving 3 bases not matched to a gene. CDR3 protein: CASSFGLAGLYEQYF. In nucleotides, the CDR3 is TGTGCCAGCAGCTTCGGACTAGCGGGGCTCTACGAGCAGTACTTC.

This clonotype showed up just a few times. J is TRBJ2-1 and V is TRBV2; D is uncertain. The CDR3 is made up of 15 amino acids. Trimming cost V 3 bases and J 9 bases, with 18 bases left between them. The germline CDR1 and CDR2 sequences are SNHLY and FYNNEI. This CDR3 reads CASSELTQKDGEQFF. As DNA, the CDR3 is TGTGCCAGCAGTGAGCTAACCCAAAAGGATGGTGAGCAGTTCTTC.

In this sample, this clonotype turned up many times. The chain recombines TRBV28 with TRBJ1-6; 9 bases line up with TRBD1. CDR3 size: 14 residues. V lost 5 bases and J lost 10; bases outside the gene matches: 6. Looked up from germline, CDR1 is MDHEN and CDR2 is SYDVKM. The DNA for the CDR3 is TGTGCCAGCAGTAGGACAGGGGCTAACTCACCCCTCCACTTT. Translated, it gives CASSRTGANSPLHF.

This clonotype was recorded at least ten times. The genes are TRBV28 and TRBJ1-4; possible D gene TRBD1, 5 bases. Trimming removed 8 bases from V and 0 bases from J, with 22 bases in between. The CDR3 loop spans 18 amino acids. The germline CDR1 and CDR2 sequences are MDHEN and SYDVKM. As DNA, the CDR3 is TGTGCCAGCGCCCTGGGGGAACGCAGCCTTTCAACTAATGAAAAACTGTTTTTT. Protein product: CASALGERSLSTNEKLFF.

The chain joins TRBV6-2 or TRBV6-3 to TRBJ2-3; D is uncertain. The germline V and J ends were trimmed by 6 bases and 6 bases, with 7 bases remaining between them. The CDR3 is made up of 11 amino acids. Germline V lookup: CDR1 MNHEY, CDR2 SVGEGT. The CDR3 sequence is CASRTWDTQYF. CDR3 nucleotide sequence: TGTGCCAGCAGGACGTGGGATACGCAGTATTTT.

This chain uses TRBV7-2 with TRBJ2-1; D perhaps matches TRBD2 (6 bases). Germline CDR1 and CDR2: SGHTA and FQGNSA. V lost 5 bases to trimming and J lost 9 bases, with 11 bases between them. The CDR3 covers 12 residues. The CDR3 nucleotides read TGTGCCAGCAGCCTACTAGCTCTTGAGCAGTTCTTC. It specifies CASSLLALEQFF. Based on the CDR3 plus reference TRBV7-2 and TRBJ2-1, the full variable domain is GAGVSQSPSNKVTEKGKDVELRCDPISGHTALYWYRQSLGQGLEFLIYFQGNSAPDKSGLPSDRFSAERTGGSVSTLTIQRTQQEDSAVYLCASSLLALEQFFGPGTRLTVL.

There are many counts of this clonotype. This chain joins TRBV7-9 and TRBJ2-7, with TRBD1 matching 12 bases. V lost 4 bases and J lost 3; bases outside the gene matches: 7. This CDR3 has 16 amino acids. Germline V gene lookup returns CDR1 SEHNR and CDR2 FQNEAQ (reference sequence). The CDR3 region is CASSYGTGGANYEQYF. Written as DNA, the CDR3 is TGTGCCAGCAGCTACGGGACAGGGGGCGCTAACTACGAGCAGTACTTC.

This clonotype was counted only a few times. The rearrangement uses TRBV6-5 and TRBJ1-6, with a weak D call TRBD1 (5 bases). V was cut by 2 bases and J by 7 bases, with 9 bases left in between. Germline values: CDR1 MNHEY, CDR2 SVGAGI. The length of the CDR3 is 14 residues. The CDR3 DNA reads as TGTGCCAGCAGTTACGGGGGAGGAAATTCACCCCTCCACTTT. Translating it yields CASSYGGGNSPLHF.